The clone carrying this TCR beta chain was observed at least ten times. The antigen is not known. Using a constant-region primer together with ProtoScript II reverse transcriptase, TCR beta cDNA was made from roughly 500 ng of total RNA. ARM-PCR was slightly modified, and three nested multiplex PCR rounds with it gave rise to the TCR beta libraries. The two initial PCR rounds, nine to eleven cycles each, used TRBV1-TRBV30 forward and C-beta reverse primers. TCRdb analysed the multiplex PCR reads with MiXCR anew, one entry per CDR3 protein. The repertoire has about 74,000 distinct CDR3 sequences, almost 70% of them found once; the top ten carry 25% to 35%. The CDR3 consists of 15 residues. Germline CDR1 is LGHNA and CDR2 is YNFKEQ. The V end was cut by 2 bases, the J end by 0 bases, with 8 bases between. The data were obtained in a study of tumor-infiltrating lymphocytes in primary liver carcinoma. Study-level findings and limits: Found in all five tumor regions were only about 7-24% of top clones.

It was from roughly 20-30 mg of unsorted bulk tissue that RNA and DNA were co-extracted. Primary liver carcinomas in the patients were surgically resected. Tumor samples each held over 80% viable tumor cells. The sequence was obtained from a man between 35 and 55 years old with primary liver carcinoma and hepatitis B virus infection. The specimen sequenced was liver tumor tissue from sampling region 4. Subset meaning: tumor region T4, right-lateral pole. The chain joins TRBV4-2 to TRBJ1-5; tentatively, D is TRBD1 (5 bases). Written as DNA, the CDR3 is TGTGCCAGCAGCCAACCACAGGATAGCAATCAGCCCCAGCATTTT. Protein sequence: CASSQPQDSNQPQHF.